This is a list of T cell receptor beta chains from one sample in a study of T cell responses to AZD1222 COVID-19 vaccine. Assay used: immunoSEQ multiplex PCR; TCRdb lists only in-frame clones, some missing. The sample shows 200,000 or so clones, about 90% of them seen only once. The sample consisted of peripheral blood, taken on day 0 of AZD1222 vaccination. The receptor source for this set is an adult in good health. The CDR3 runs from the conserved cysteine through the conserved F or W. A D gene is named only where the DNA matches it firmly. Some rows have no size entry. The others give once, few or many, or a class for an expanded clone.

clone_size	cdr3_length	v_call	j_call	d_call	cdr3_nt	cdr3_aa
once	16	TRBV30	TRBJ1-4	TRBD1	TGTGCCTGGAGTGTAGTTCGACAGGGCTTGAGTGAAAAACTGTTTTTT	CAWSVVRQGLSEKLFF
NA	11	TRBV12-5	TRBJ2-5	NA	TGTGCTAGTGGTGTCCCCGGGACCCAGTACTTC	CASGVPGTQYF
NA	18	TRBV3-1/TRBV3-2	TRBJ1-2	NA	TGTGCCAGCAGCCAAGATATGGGAGACCTAGGTGGCTTCTATGGCTACACCTTC	CASSQDMGDLGGFYGYTF
NA	17	TRBV9	TRBJ2-7	TRBD2	TGTGCCAGCAGCGTAGGAGGGAGCGGGGCCTACTCCTACGAGCAGTACTTC	CASSVGGSGAYSYEQYF
NA	15	TRBV6-5	TRBJ2-2	TRBD2	TGTGCCAGCAGTTACGATGGGAGGGACACCGGGGAGCTGTTTTTT	CASSYDGRDTGELFF
few	13	TRBV10-3	TRBJ2-2	TRBD2	TGTGCCATCAGTGAGGGGACTAGCGGGGAGCTGTTTTTT	CAISEGTSGELFF
once	16	TRBV4-1	TRBJ2-5	TRBD1	TGCGCCAGCAGCCAAAGTCCCGGGACAGGGTTCGAGACCCAGTACTTC	CASSQSPGTGFETQYF
NA	14	TRBV5-4	TRBJ1-2	NA	TGTGCCAGCAGCTTGGTAGGGTCCCCATATGGCTACACCTTC	CASSLVGSPYGYTF
NA	14	TRBV10-2	TRBJ1-3	NA	TGCGCCAGCTCGCCAGGCCCCTCTGGAAACACCATATATTTT	CASSPGPSGNTIYF
NA	17	TRBV18	TRBJ2-7	TRBD1	TGTGCCAGCTCACTTGTCCCGGGACAGGGGGCAAAGTACGAGCAGTACTTC	CASSLVPGQGAKYEQYF
NA	14	TRBV6-5	TRBJ1-3	NA	TGTGCCAGCAACCCCACAGGGTCTGGAAACACCATATATTTT	CASNPTGSGNTIYF
NA	12	TRBV27	TRBJ2-3	NA	TGTGCCAGCCTTACCCCGGGAGATACGCAGTATTTT	CASLTPGDTQYF
NA	14	TRBV6-2/TRBV6-3	TRBJ1-2	NA	TGTGCCAGCAGTTACTCAGGGGCAGGGGATGGCTACACCTTC	CASSYSGAGDGYTF
NA	16	TRBV4-3	TRBJ1-6	NA	TGCGCCAGCAGCCAAGCCCTTACAGGTGGACGCTCACCCCTCCACTTT	CASSQALTGGRSPLHF
NA	16	TRBV11-2	TRBJ2-2	NA	TGTGCCAGCAGCTCTTCTTCAGATCGGGGTACCGGGGAGCTGTTTTTT	CASSSSSDRGTGELFF
NA	15	TRBV10-3	TRBJ1-2	NA	TGTGCCATCAGTGAAGTTGTGTCGACAGCTTCGGGCTACACCTTC	CAISEVVSTASGYTF
NA	17	TRBV28	TRBJ1-2	TRBD1	TGTGCCAGCAGTTTTGCCGGGACAGGGGAGTCGGGCTATGGCTACACCTTC	CASSFAGTGESGYGYTF
NA	14	TRBV24-1	TRBJ2-3	NA	TGTGCCACCAGTGATATGCTTTCGGGAGATACGCAGTATTTT	CATSDMLSGDTQYF
NA	14	TRBV19	TRBJ1-5	NA	TGTGCCAGTAGTACGAAGGTTAGCAATCAGCCCCAGCATTTT	CASSTKVSNQPQHF
NA	14	TRBV30	TRBJ2-7	NA	TGTGCCTGGAGTGTCGGGACCAGCTCCTACGAGCAGTACTTC	CAWSVGTSSYEQYF
once	11	TRBV27	TRBJ2-7	TRBD2	TGTGCCAGCAGTTCGGGGGGCGAGCAGTACTTC	CASSSGGEQYF
NA	13	TRBV4-3	TRBJ1-5	NA	TGCGCCAGCAGCCAAGATTTACAACAGCCCCAGCATTTT	CASSQDLQQPQHF
NA	13	TRBV12-3/TRBV12-4	TRBJ1-1	NA	TGTGCCAGCAGTTTAGGAGGGGTCACTGAAGCTTTCTTT	CASSLGGVTEAFF
NA	16	TRBV4-1	TRBJ2-7	TRBD2	TGCGCCAGCAGCCCGGGGAGGCTAGCGGCATCCTACGAGCAGTACTTC	CASSPGRLAASYEQYF
once	21	TRBV9	TRBJ2-1	NA	TGTGCCAGCAGCGTGGCCCTACCGATACCCTCGTGGGGGAGCTCCTACAATGAGCAGTTCTTC	CASSVALPIPSWGSSYNEQFF
NA	13	TRBV12-3/TRBV12-4	TRBJ1-2	NA	TGTGCCAGCAGTTTACCTTTTACAAGTGGCTACACCTTC	CASSLPFTSGYTF
NA	15	TRBV4-1	TRBJ2-7	NA	TGCGCCAGCAGCCAAGATCCTGGTTCGGGTCCCGAGCAGTACTTC	CASSQDPGSGPEQYF
NA	16	TRBV5-5	TRBJ1-3	TRBD1	TGTGCCAGCAGCTTACAGGGGATGAGCTCTGGAAACACCATATATTTT	CASSLQGMSSGNTIYF
NA	15	TRBV27	TRBJ1-6	NA	TGTGCCAGCAGTTTAGGGGGGGCTTGGAATTCACCCCTCCACTTT	CASSLGGAWNSPLHF
NA	14	TRBV10-3	TRBJ2-3	TRBD1	TGTGCCATCAGCACGGGACAGGGCGCAGATACGCAGTATTTT	CAISTGQGADTQYF
NA	15	TRBV5-1	TRBJ2-1	NA	TGCGCCAGCGGTTTGGCTACCCAGTCCTACAATGAGCAGTTCTTC	CASGLATQSYNEQFF
NA	13	TRBV9	TRBJ2-3	NA	TGTGCCAGCAGCGTAGAGGTCCTTAGCTCGCAGTATTTT	CASSVEVLSSQYF
once	13	TRBV27	TRBJ1-1	NA	TGTGCCAGCAGTTTAAACAGGAACACTGAAGCTTTCTTT	CASSLNRNTEAFF
NA	14	TRBV30	TRBJ1-3	NA	TGTGCCTGGAAGAGAGCCAGTAGAGAAAACACCATATATTTT	CAWKRASRENTIYF
NA	14	TRBV7-2	TRBJ2-1	TRBD2	TGTGCCAGCAGCATTAGCGGGGGGGGAGATGAGCAGTTCTTC	CASSISGGGDEQFF
NA	16	TRBV27	TRBJ2-1	TRBD2	TGTGCCAGCAGTTCCTTTAGCGGGGGGAAACACAATGAGCAGTTCTTC	CASSSFSGGKHNEQFF
NA	14	TRBV6-5	TRBJ1-4	NA	TGTGCCAGCAGGCCCGGGACCGAAAATGAAAAACTGTTTTTT	CASRPGTENEKLFF
NA	13	TRBV4-3	TRBJ1-5	NA	TGCGCCAGCAGCCAAGATCCCTCCGGGCCCCAGCATTTT	CASSQDPSGPQHF
once	16	TRBV11-2	TRBJ2-3	TRBD1	TGTGCCAGCAGCTTGGGACAGCACCAGAGCACAGATACGCAGTATTTT	CASSLGQHQSTDTQYF
NA	12	TRBV10-1	TRBJ2-7	NA	TGCGCCAGCAGTGATGGAGCCTACGAGCAGTACTTC	CASSDGAYEQYF
NA	14	TRBV7-2	TRBJ1-2	NA	TGTGCCAGCAGCTTAGGCGACAGAGTCTATGGCTACACCTTC	CASSLGDRVYGYTF
NA	13	TRBV9	TRBJ2-3	NA	TGTGCCAGCAGCCGGGACCTTGGCGATACGCAGTATTTT	CASSRDLGDTQYF
NA	14	TRBV18	TRBJ1-6	NA	TGTGCCAGCTCTTCGACAGCCACGGATTCACCCCTCCACTTT	CASSSTATDSPLHF
NA	14	TRBV5-4	TRBJ1-1	NA	TGTGCCAGCACCGGGACGGGGAACAGTGCTGAAGCTTTCTTT	CASTGTGNSAEAFF
NA	13	TRBV7-9	TRBJ2-2	NA	TGTGCCAGCAGCTTAGGGGTGTCCGGGGAGCTGTTTTTT	CASSLGVSGELFF
once	15	TRBV6-1	TRBJ1-1	NA	TGTGCCAGCAGTGAAAACGGGATGGGGAACACTGAAGCTTTCTTT	CASSENGMGNTEAFF
once	13	TRBV5-1	TRBJ1-6	NA	TGCGCCAGCAGCTTGGCAGGGCGGTCACCCCTCCACTTT	CASSLAGRSPLHF
NA	16	TRBV21-1	TRBJ2-3	NA	TGTGCCAGCAGCAAAGCAGGGTGGCGGGGCACAGATACGCAGTATTTT	CASSKAGWRGTDTQYF
NA	11	TRBV19	TRBJ1-5	NA	TGTGCCACCGGACGCAATCAGCCCCAGCATTTT	CATGRNQPQHF
NA	17	TRBV9	TRBJ1-4	TRBD1	TGTGCCAGCAGCGTAGGAGTAGGGAGACAGGGTTGGGAAAAACTGTTTTTT	CASSVGVGRQGWEKLFF
NA	15	TRBV28	TRBJ1-2	NA	TGTGCCAGCAGTTTCCTTGGACGGAGCTTCTATGGCTACACCTTC	CASSFLGRSFYGYTF
NA	12	TRBV6-5	TRBJ1-2	NA	TGTGCCAGCCACCGTGGGACATTTGGATACACCTTC	CASHRGTFGYTF
few	16	TRBV5-1	TRBJ1-4	TRBD1	TGCGCCAGCAGGGCGGGACAGGGGGCCTTTAATGAAAAACTGTTTTTT	CASRAGQGAFNEKLFF